The 17 T cell receptor beta chains listed next were all sequenced from one sample in a study of blood T cell repertoires in COVID-19. The repertoire was sequenced with immunoSEQ multiplex PCR; TCRdb's copy has only in-frame clones and lacks some. This table has about 180,000 clones, 87% appearing once. The source material was PBMCs or T cells enriched from blood (not recorded which). The receptors were sampled from a human donor with acute COVID-19. The donor label of this sample is uncertain.

The chain carries TRBV5-1 and TRBJ2-1; 13 nucleotides align to TRBD2. The length of the CDR3 is 15 residues. The V gene end was trimmed by 4 bases and the J gene end by 9 bases; junction bases not matched to a gene: 7. The germline V gene has CDR1 SGHRS and CDR2 YFSETQ. The DNA for the CDR3 is TGCGCCAGCAGCCCGTGGACTAGCGGGGGCAGTGAGCAGTTCTTC. The encoded protein is CASSPWTSGGSEQFF.

The V gene is TRBV29-1, the J gene TRBJ1-4; tentative D call: TRBD1 (6 bases). V shed 6 bases and J shed 6 bases, with 11 bases lying between them. Germline values: CDR1 SQVTM, CDR2 ANQGSEA. This CDR3 has 12 amino acids. The CDR3 spells CSVLAGDEKLFF. The CDR3 DNA reads TGCAGCGTATTGGCAGGGGATGAAAAACTGTTTTTT.

The V call is TRBV6-5, the J call TRBJ2-7; no clear D gene. Germline V gene sequence: CDR1 MNHEY, CDR2 SVGAGI. The CDR3 is 14 residues long. V lost 5 bases to trimming and J lost 0 bases, with 11 bases between them. CDR3 residues: CASSRALSSYEQYF. The CDR3 DNA follows: TGTGCCAGCAGTCGAGCACTTAGCTCCTACGAGCAGTACTTC.

The chain couples TRBV10-3 to TRBJ2-4; TRBD2 agrees at 7 bases. The germline CDR1 and CDR2 sequences are ENHRY and SYGVKD. V gave up 4 bases and J gave up 1 base; unmatched junction bases: 4. This CDR3 region has 15 residues. CDR3 sequence (DNA): TGTGCCATCAGTGTAGGGGAGGGGGCCAAAAACATTCAGTACTTC. As protein: CAISVGEGAKNIQYF.

The rearrangement uses TRBV5-6 and TRBJ1-2; tentatively, D is TRBD1 (6 bases). This CDR3 comprises 12 residues. The V end lost 4 bases, the J end lost 5 bases, and 9 bases lay between the germline ends. Germline V lookup: CDR1 SGHDT, CDR2 YYEEEE. In DNA form, the CDR3 reads TGTGCCAGCAGCCAGGGGATATATGGCTACACCTTC. Translated, it gives CASSQGIYGYTF.

The chain couples TRBV6-5 to TRBJ1-1, with D possibly matching TRBD1 (6 bases). This CDR3 contains 15 residues. Looked up from germline, CDR1 is MNHEY and CDR2 is SVGAGI. The V end lost 4 bases, the J end lost 0 bases, and 12 bases lay between the germline ends. CDR3 in DNA: TGTGCCAGCAGTTCTACCGGGACAATGAACACTGAAGCTTTCTTT. Encoded protein: CASSSTGTMNTEAFF.

V gene TRBV7-2 combines with J gene TRBJ1-5, with D tentatively TRBD1 (6 bases). Per germline, CDR1 SGHTA and CDR2 FQGNSA. Deletions cut 5 bases from V and 4 bases from J, with 18 bases between. The CDR3 covers 16 residues. The CDR3 reads CASSPSGGGANQPQHF. The CDR3 DNA is TGTGCCAGCAGCCCATCCGGGGGGGGCGCGAATCAGCCCCAGCATTTT.

This chain links TRBV6-5 with TRBJ2-7; 7 bases fit TRBD2. The CDR3 is 15 residues long. V lost 6 bases, J lost 4 bases, and 12 bases stayed unmatched. CDR1 MNHEY and CDR2 SVGAGI come from the germline V gene. As DNA, the CDR3 is TGTGCCAGCAGCCCCCTTCCGGGGGGTACTTACGAGCAGTACTTC. It codes for CASSPLPGGTYEQYF.

This chain links TRBV19 with TRBJ2-1, with 9 bases matching TRBD2. The CDR3 spans 15 residues. CDR1 and CDR2 (germline): LNHDA, SQIVND (reference sequence). Trimming took 3 bases from V and 4 from J; bases not matched to a gene: 4. CDR3 in amino acids: CASSMASGVYNEQFF. CDR3 bases: TGTGCCAGTAGTATGGCTAGCGGGGTGTACAATGAGCAGTTCTTC.

The chain employs TRBV27 and TRBJ1-5, with D unresolved. This CDR3 has 14 residues. Trimming took off 4 bases at V and 7 bases at J, with 14 bases between the two ends. Per germline, CDR1 MNHEY and CDR2 SMNVEV (reference sequence). The CDR3 coding sequence is TGTGCCAGCAGTTCGCGGACTAGAGACCAGCCCCAGCATTTT. Translated, it gives CASSSRTRDQPQHF.

DNA of the CDR3: TGCGCCAGCCGTTCCTCAACTGCAACTAATGAAAAACTGTTTTTT. Translating gives CASRSSTATNEKLFF. The chain couples TRBV5-1 to TRBJ1-4; D uncertain. CDR1 and CDR2 from the germline V gene are SGHRS and YFSETQ. This CDR3 comprises 15 residues. The V end lost 7 bases, the J end lost 0 bases, and 13 bases lay between the germline ends.

The V call is TRBV4-3, the J call TRBJ2-3; 9 nucleotides match TRBD2. CDR3 length equals 16 residues. J lost 2 bases, V lost 2 bases, and 5 bases had no gene match. Germline V gene lookup returns CDR1 LGHNA and CDR2 YSLEER. The CDR3, as DNA: TGCGCCAGCAGCCAAACCGGGACTAGCTACACAGATACGCAGTATTTT. Protein product: CASSQTGTSYTDTQYF.

The V and J genes are TRBV14 and TRBJ2-7, with D maybe TRBD2 (5 bases). The V gene lost 1 base and the J gene lost 5 bases, with 18 bases spanning the gap. The CDR3 loop spans 16 amino acids. The germline V gene has CDR1 SGHDN and CDR2 FVKESK. DNA for the CDR3: TGTGCCAGCAGCCAAGGAGGCATGGTGCCGGGGAACGAGCAGTACTTC. This encodes CASSQGGMVPGNEQYF.

This chain uses TRBV30 with TRBJ1-3; TRBD1 matches at 8 bases. The V and J ends lost 0 bases and 0 bases, in that order; junction bases with no gene match: 7. CDR1 and CDR2 (germline): GTSNPN, SVGIG (reference sequence). This CDR3 contains 17 residues. The CDR3 sequence is CAWSVGQGAYSGNTIYF. In nucleotides, the CDR3 is TGTGCCTGGAGTGTCGGACAGGGCGCCTACTCTGGAAACACCATATATTTT.

This clone has more than one count but fewer than ten. The chain joins TRBV5-1 to TRBJ2-7; TRBD1 matches at 9 bases. Trimming at V came to 4 bases and at J to 5 bases, leaving 7 bases not matched to a gene. CDR1 and CDR2 from the germline V gene are SGHRS and YFSETQ. The CDR3 has 14 residues. CDR3 nucleotide sequence: TGCGCCAGCAGCACCGGACAGGGGCGGGACGAGCAGTACTTC. As protein: CASSTGQGRDEQYF.

V and J are TRBV27 and TRBJ2-7; D is undetermined. There are 14 residues in the CDR3. Trimming cost V 1 base and J 0 bases, with 7 bases left between them. CDR1 is MNHEY and CDR2 is SMNVEV in the germline V gene (reference sequence). The CDR3 nucleotides read TGTGCCAGCAGTTTATATGGCAGCTCCTACGAGCAGTACTTC. This gives the protein CASSLYGSSYEQYF.

V and J are TRBV3-1 (or the pseudogene TRBV3-2) and TRBJ1-2, with 7 bases matching TRBD1. The CDR3 has 14 amino acids. The ends lost 4 bases at V and 1 base at J; junction bases unmatched: 3. Germline V gene data show CDR1 as LGHDT and CDR2 as YNNKEL (reference sequence). The CDR3 sequence: CASSPGQLNYGYTF. The CDR3 coding sequence is TGTGCCAGCAGCCCGGGACAGCTTAACTATGGCTACACCTTC.